This record covers a single T cell receptor (beta chain). This sample stems from a study of shared clonotypes between healthy human individuals. Using immunoSEQ multiplex PCR, the repertoire was profiled, and TCRdb retains in-frame clones only, with some absent. The repertoire holds 800,000 or so clones, with around 96% as singletons. The naive CD8 subset, CD45RO-negative cells positively selected for CCR7, excluded terminally differentiated effector memory CD45RA+ cells. Germline V CDR1 and CDR2: MGHRA, YSYEKL. J gave up 1 base and V 8 bases, and 6 bases lay outside the gene matches. The CDR3 totals 15 residues.

The sequence was obtained from a young man in good health. This chain joins TRBV4-1 and TRBJ2-1, with 9 bases that match TRBD1. The source material was naive CD8+ T cells sorted from blood. This chain's CDR3 is CASEIGQGSYNEQFF. The CDR3 nucleotides read TGCGCCAGCGAAATAGGACAGGGGTCCTACAATGAGCAGTTCTTC.